The 26 T cell receptor beta chains in this list originate from one sample, sequenced in a study of blood T cell repertoires in COVID-19. Sequencing was performed with immunoSEQ multiplex PCR; in TCRdb, only in-frame clones are kept and a portion is missing. The sample has fewer than 200,000 clones; about 88% are singletons. Specimen: peripheral blood. These receptors came from a man between 60 and 75 years old with acute or convalescent COVID-19.

This rearrangement joins TRBV6-4 to TRBJ1-2; D not resolved. The CDR3 loop spans 15 amino acids. Trimming stripped 0 bases from V and 6 bases from J, with 14 bases between. Germline lookup yields CDR1 MRHNA and CDR2 SNTAGT. CDR3 in DNA: TGTGCCAGCAGTGACTCCACCACCCGGTCCAATGGCTACACCTTC. The encoded protein is CASSDSTTRSNGYTF.

The chain joins TRBV6-1 to TRBJ1-5; D may be TRBD1 (5 bases). CDR1 MNHNS and CDR2 SASEGT come from the germline V gene. This CDR3 spans 14 amino acids. The V gene lost 1 base and the J gene lost 6 bases, with 10 bases spanning the gap. CDR3 sequence reads: CASSEGGQSQPQHF. The CDR3 DNA reads TGTGCCAGCAGTGAAGGGGGCCAATCTCAGCCCCAGCATTTT.

This rearrangement joins TRBV7-2 to TRBJ2-3, with a weak D call TRBD1 (6 bases). Germline V gene data show CDR1 as SGHTA and CDR2 as FQGNSA. There are 14 residues in the CDR3. With 4 bases removed from V and 6 bases from J, the gap between germline ends came to 14 bases. The CDR3 DNA follows: TGTGCCAGCAGCTCGGGACATTGGTGGGATACGCAGTATTTT. Its protein product is CASSSGHWWDTQYF.

This clone was counted a single time. The rearrangement joins TRBV5-1 to TRBJ1-1; a possible D gene is TRBD1 (6 bases). Trimming pared 5 bases from V and 3 bases from J, leaving 11 bases between. This CDR3 has 13 residues. CDR1 is SGHRS, CDR2 YFSETQ, per germline. In nucleotides, the CDR3 is TGCGCCAGCAGTCTCTCAGGGGACACTGAAGCTTTCTTT. It encodes CASSLSGDTEAFF.

The chain carries TRBV6-5 and TRBJ2-1; 14 bases map to TRBD2. The CDR3 totals 15 residues. CDR1 is MNHEY, CDR2 SVGAGI, per germline. V lost 6 bases and J lost 10; bases outside the gene matches: 8. DNA for the CDR3: TGTGCCAGCAGCTTGACTAGCGGGGGGGTCACCGAGCAGTTCTTC. It is translated as CASSLTSGGVTEQFF.

The chain carries TRBV10-3 and TRBJ1-5; TRBD1 might be the D (6 bases). The V and J ends lost 4 bases and 1 base respectively, with 14 bases between them. CDR3 length: 16 amino acids. The germline V gene has CDR1 ENHRY and CDR2 SYGVKD. In nucleotides, the CDR3 is TGTGCCATCAGTGGGGGACAATCCTCGAGCAATCAGCCCCAGCATTTT. Translated: CAISGGQSSSNQPQHF.

V gene TRBV19 combines with J gene TRBJ1-4, with no clear D. The CDR3 contains 14 residues. Germline V gene data show CDR1 as LNHDA and CDR2 as SQIVND (reference sequence). Trimming pared 5 bases from V and 8 bases from J, leaving 15 bases between. The CDR3 DNA is TGTGCCAGTAGTGAACCGGAGGGCTTGGAAAAACTGTTTTTT. Its translation is CASSEPEGLEKLFF.

The V and J genes are TRBV10-3 and TRBJ2-7; 9 bases are a match to TRBD2. The germline gives CDR1 ENHRY, CDR2 SYGVKD. The CDR3 loop spans 16 amino acids. J gave up 2 bases and V 2 bases, and 7 bases lay outside the gene matches. CDR3 amino acids: CAISEGVTSGTYEQYF. DNA for the CDR3: TGTGCCATCAGTGAGGGAGTGACTAGCGGAACCTACGAGCAGTACTTC.

The rearrangement uses TRBV7-2 and TRBJ1-3; D is ambiguous. There are 16 residues in the CDR3. Germline V gene data show CDR1 as SGHTA and CDR2 as FQGNSA. Trimming pared 0 bases from V and 1 base from J, leaving 10 bases between. DNA for the CDR3: TGTGCCAGCAGCTTAGCCTCGGGGTTGTCTGGAAACACCATATATTTT. Its protein is CASSLASGLSGNTIYF.

The genes are TRBV9 and TRBJ2-1; D gene uncertain. The V gene's germline CDR1 is SGDLS and CDR2 YYNGEE. Trimming took 3 bases from V and 8 from J, leaving 6 bases between them. This CDR3 comprises 11 residues. CDR3 DNA: TGTGCCAGCAGCGCTCGGGATGAGCAGTTCTTC. Its translation is CASSARDEQFF.

The V and J genes are TRBV6-4 and TRBJ1-6; 9 bases match TRBD1. The V gene end was trimmed by 3 bases and the J gene end by 7 bases; junction bases not matched to a gene: 1. Germline-derived CDR1 and CDR2 are MRHNA and SNTAGT. The CDR3 runs to 14 residues. This CDR3 reads CASSEGQGNSPLHF. In DNA form, the CDR3 reads TGTGCCAGCAGTGAAGGACAGGGGAATTCACCCCTCCACTTT.

The genes are TRBV19 and TRBJ2-1, with 13 bases that match TRBD2. This CDR3 has 20 residues. CDR1 LNHDA and CDR2 SQIVND come from the germline V gene (reference sequence). The ends lost 5 bases at V and 2 bases at J; junction bases unmatched: 15. In DNA, the CDR3 is TGTGCCAGTAGTCCAGACAGCCTGATGGGACTAGCGGGGACCTACAATGAGCAGTTCTTC. Translating gives CASSPDSLMGLAGTYNEQFF.

The chain joins TRBV18 to TRBJ2-7, with TRBD1 as a possible D gene (5 bases). CDR1 KGHSH and CDR2 LQKENI come from the germline V gene. V was clipped by 4 bases and J by 4 bases, with 11 bases between them. The length of the CDR3 is 13 residues. The CDR3 nucleotides read TGTGCCAGCTCACGATCAGGGAATTACGAGCAGTACGTC. Translating it yields CASSRSGNYEQYV.

The chain couples TRBV7-2 to TRBJ2-3, with D perhaps matching TRBD1 (5 bases). The CDR3 has 14 residues. Germline loops: CDR1 SGHTA, CDR2 FQGNSA. V lost 4 bases, J lost 0 bases, and 8 bases lay in between. CDR3 sequence reads: CASSSRVSTDTQYF. CDR3 nucleotides: TGTGCCAGCAGCTCCAGGGTCAGCACAGATACGCAGTATTTT.

The rearrangement uses TRBV27 and TRBJ1-2; 8 nucleotides align to TRBD1. The V segment lost 1 base and the J segment 7 bases; nucleotides outside the gene matches: 11. The CDR3 extends over 16 amino acids. Germline assignment: CDR1 MNHEY and CDR2 SMNVEV (reference sequence). The CDR3 DNA reads as TGTGCCAGCAGTTTATTTATTTCAGGGGGCGCGGGTGGCTACACCTTC. This sequence encodes CASSLFISGGAGGYTF.

V gene TRBV24-1 combines with J gene TRBJ2-1; D ambiguous. CDR1 and CDR2 (germline): KGHDR, SFDVKD. The length of the CDR3 is 15 residues. The V end lost 7 bases, the J end lost 6 bases, and 18 bases lay between the germline ends. Here the CDR3 reads CATSAHRVDLNEQFF. Here the CDR3 DNA reads TGTGCCACCAGCGCTCACCGGGTCGACCTCAATGAGCAGTTCTTC.

The gene calls are TRBV2 and TRBJ1-2, with 7 positions matching TRBD1. The CDR3 spans 13 residues. Germline values: CDR1 SNHLY, CDR2 FYNNEI. Trimming removed 5 bases from V and 4 bases from J; junction bases left unmatched: 4. Here the CDR3 reads CASSFTGAYGYTF. The CDR3 DNA reads TGTGCCAGCAGTTTTACAGGGGCCTATGGCTACACCTTC.

The chain joins TRBV5-1 to TRBJ1-1; tentatively, D is TRBD1 (5 bases). This CDR3 has 15 amino acids. The germline CDR1 and CDR2 sequences are SGHRS and YFSETQ. The ends were cut back, 0 bases at V and 0 bases at J, with 9 bases in the middle. In nucleotides, the CDR3 is TGCGCCAGCAGCTTGGGTGGGGGGATGAACACTGAAGCTTTCTTT. This gives the protein CASSLGGGMNTEAFF.

J is TRBJ1-5 and V is TRBV6-5; D not certain. The CDR3 spans 13 residues. Germline V lookup: CDR1 MNHEY, CDR2 SVGAGI. Trimming pared 6 bases from V and 7 bases from J, leaving 13 bases between. DNA for the CDR3: TGTGCCAGCAGGAGTGAGAGTTTCCAGCCCCAGCATTTT. Amino acid sequence: CASRSESFQPQHF.

As concerns this clone: The germline gene is not matched at one end of the junction; a read error may be the cause. This chain uses TRBV25-1 with TRBJ2-1, with 7 bases fitting TRBD2. The length of the CDR3 is 16 residues. Germline values: CDR1 MGHDK, CDR2 SYGVNS. Here the CDR3 DNA reads TGTGCCAGCAGTGAACGAAGGACTAGGACCTACAATGAACAGTTCTTC. Protein sequence: CASSERRTRTYNEQFF.

The chain is built from TRBV7-6 and TRBJ2-1; perhaps TRBD2 as D (5 bases). The ends were cut back, 1 base at V and 5 bases at J, with 18 bases in the middle. CDR3 length equals 17 residues. From germline, CDR1 is SGHVS and CDR2 FNYEAQ. The CDR3 here is CASSLGTSGSRNNEQFF. In DNA form, the CDR3 reads TGTGCCAGCAGCTTAGGGACCTCGGGGAGCAGGAACAATGAGCAGTTCTTC.

V gene TRBV29-1 combines with J gene TRBJ2-1, with TRBD2 matching over 16 bases. With 0 bases clipped from V and 6 bases from J, the junction kept 2 bases outside the gene matches. Germline CDR1 SQVTM, CDR2 ANQGSEA. CDR3 length: 16 residues. CDR3 nucleotides: TGCAGCGTTGAAGACGGGACTAGCGGGAGGGCCAATGAGCAGTTCTTC. This codes for CSVEDGTSGRANEQFF.

The rearrangement links TRBV6-5 to TRBJ1-1; tentatively, D is TRBD1 (5 bases). V lost 4 bases and J lost 11, with 17 bases in between. This CDR3 region has 13 residues. Germline CDR1 reads MNHEY; CDR2 reads SVGAGI. CDR3 sequence (DNA): TGTGCCAGCAGTTCGGGGGAGGTGTTGGTGGCTTTCTTT. It is translated as CASSSGEVLVAFF.

The rearrangement uses TRBV5-6 and TRBJ2-5; D is unresolved. The CDR3 is 11 amino acids. Germline V gene sequence: CDR1 SGHDT, CDR2 YYEEEE. Between the trimmed V and J ends, which lost 2 bases and 5 bases, there was a span of 4 bases. Here the CDR3 reads CASSFGETQYF. CDR3 DNA sequence: TGTGCCAGCAGCTTCGGGGAGACCCAGTACTTC.

This sequence joins TRBV5-6 and TRBJ1-1; 7 bases align to TRBD1. Germline lookup yields CDR1 SGHDT and CDR2 YYEEEE. The CDR3 contains 15 residues. V was clipped by 4 bases and J by 0 bases; unmatched bases: 6. The CDR3 sequence is CASSPEDRLNTEAFF. The CDR3 nucleotides read TGTGCCAGCAGCCCCGAGGACAGGTTGAACACTGAAGCTTTCTTT. Full variable domain (remainder filled in from reference TRBV5-6 and TRBJ1-1): DAGVTQSPTHLIKTRGQQVTLRCSPKSGHDTVSWYQQALGQGPQFIFQYYEEEERQRGNFPDRFSGHQFPNYSSELNVNALLLGDSALYLCASSPEDRLNTEAFFGQGTRLTVV.

This chain joins TRBV6-4 and TRBJ2-1, with 10 bases that match TRBD2. CDR1 is MRHNA and CDR2 is SNTAGT in the germline V gene. V dropped 2 bases and J dropped 2; count of bases not matched to a gene: 3. This CDR3 is built from 16 residues. The CDR3 loop reads CASSDISGGAYNEQFF. CDR3 sequence (DNA): TGTGCCAGCAGTGACATAAGCGGGGGGGCCTACAATGAGCAGTTCTTC.